This TCR beta chain comes out of a study of identical twins. Trimming at V came to 1 base and at J to 14 bases, leaving 7 bases not matched to a gene. The CDR3 sequence is 14 residues long. Germline V gene sequence: CDR1 SGHAT, CDR2 FQDESV (reference sequence). This clonotype was seen only a few times. TCRdb itself ran the 5' RACE reads through MiXCR, one entry per CDR3 protein. Here the sample spans roughly 1.6 million distinct CDR3 sequences, roughly a third being singletons. This TCR was recovered from a newborn girl in good health. The specimen was cord blood. The chain employs TRBV11-1 and TRBJ2-1, with 11 bases that match TRBD2. Here the CDR3 DNA reads TGTGCCAGCAGCTTAGGGTTGACTAGCGGGGTGGAGTTCTTC. Encoded protein: CASSLGLTSGVEFF.